The next 18 T cell receptor beta chains were all read from a single sample in a study of cytomegalovirus exposure and HLA in healthy donors. PCR primers comprised 60 Vbeta and 13 Jbeta primers. Repertoires were generated with immunoSEQ multiplex PCR, while TCRdb's copy carries only in-frame clones and drops some. This repertoire comprises 130,000 to 150,000 clones; its ten largest clones make up approximately 0.88%. Input material: PBMCs. The receptors originated from a male donor in good health and CMV-seronegative.

The chain employs TRBV7-3 and TRBJ2-7; tentative D call: TRBD2 (6 bases). The CDR3 consists of 15 residues. Germline CDR1 reads SGHTA; CDR2 reads FQGTGA. V lost 4 bases, J lost 2 bases, and 15 bases lay in between. The CDR3 nucleotides read TGTGCCAGCAGCTCTTACGGGACTCCGGCCTACGAGCAGTACTTC. It specifies CASSSYGTPAYEQYF.

The chain links TRBV5-1 to TRBJ2-2, with D tentatively TRBD1 (7 bases). V lost 3 bases to trimming and J lost 5 bases, with 17 bases between them. CDR1 and CDR2 (germline): SGHRS, YFSETQ. The CDR3 is made up of 16 amino acids. CDR3 amino acids: CASSSGGPGGTGELFF. The CDR3 DNA follows: TGCGCCAGCAGCTCCGGGGGTCCAGGGGGAACCGGGGAGCTGTTTTTT.

Note on this clone: One junction end does not reproduce the germline sequence, and a read error may be involved. The sample contains more than one DNA sequence encoding this CDR3. The chain has TRBV6-1 and TRBJ2-3; D may be TRBD1 (6 bases). CDR1 is MNHNS, CDR2 SASEGT, per germline. The CDR3 is 15 amino acids. In nucleotides, the CDR3 is TGCGCCAGCAGTGAAATGGCAGGGGGCACAGATACGCAGTATTTT. It yields the protein CASSEMAGGTDTQYF.

The chain joins TRBV19 to TRBJ1-1; D perhaps matches TRBD1 (5 bases). Trimming pared 0 bases from V and 8 bases from J, leaving 10 bases between. This CDR3 comprises 13 residues. Per the germline V gene, CDR1 is LNHDA and CDR2 is SQIVND (reference sequence). The CDR3, as DNA: TGTGCCAGTAGTATAGATCTGGGGCTAGAAGCTTTCTTT. Amino acid sequence: CASSIDLGLEAFF.

This chain's CDR3 is CASSPQGARTDTQYF. The DNA for the CDR3 is TGTGCCAGCAGCCCGCAGGGGGCCCGCACAGATACGCAGTATTTT. The rearrangement uses TRBV9 and TRBJ2-3; 8 nucleotides agree with TRBD1. The junction had 5 bases not matched to a gene; V was cut back by 4 bases and J by 1 base. The CDR3 runs 15 residues. Germline assignment: CDR1 SGDLS and CDR2 YYNGEE.

The rearrangement joins TRBV9 to TRBJ2-1; D perhaps matches TRBD1 (6 bases). V shed 3 bases and J shed 0 bases, with 7 bases lying between them. The CDR3 contains 14 residues. The germline V gene has CDR1 SGDLS and CDR2 YYNGEE. The CDR3 spells CASSADSSYNEQFF. The CDR3 bases are TGTGCCAGCAGCGCGGACAGCTCCTACAATGAGCAGTTCTTC.

On this clone: An end of the junction differs from the germline gene, which may be a read error. The same CDR3 also results from other DNA sequences found in this sample. The chain joins TRBV18 to TRBJ1-6; D is uncertain. CDR1 KGHSH and CDR2 LQKENI come from the germline V gene. The CDR3 contains 14 residues. This chain's CDR3 is CASSPNKNNSPLHF. The CDR3 DNA is TGTGCCAGCTCACCAAACAAGAATAATTCGCCCCTCCACTTT. The full variable domain, its missing parts supplied by reference TRBV18 and TRBJ1-6, is NAGVMQNPRHLVRRRGQEARLRCSPMKGHSHVYWYRQLPEEGLKFMVYLQKENIIDESGMPKERFSAEFPKEGPSILRIQQVVRGDSAAYFCASSPNKNNSPLHFGNGTRLTVT.

This chain joins TRBV30 and TRBJ2-1; 8 nucleotides agree with TRBD2. Germline V gene sequence: CDR1 GTSNPN, CDR2 SVGIG (reference sequence). The CDR3 is 15 amino acids. Germline trimming cut 4 bases from V and 3 bases from J; bases unmatched to any gene: 8. The CDR3 protein is CAWKLLAGNYNEQFF. DNA of the CDR3: TGTGCCTGGAAATTGTTAGCGGGGAACTACAATGAGCAGTTCTTC.

The gene calls are TRBV6-5 and TRBJ2-1, with 7 bases matching TRBD2. The CDR3 sequence is 15 residues long. V dropped 8 bases and J dropped 10; count of bases not matched to a gene: 17. The V gene's germline CDR1 is MNHEY and CDR2 SVGAGI. CDR3 sequence reads: CASRGGRQPHGEQFF. The DNA of the CDR3 is TGTGCCAGCCGGGGAGGGAGACAGCCCCACGGGGAGCAGTTCTTC.

The chain couples TRBV6-5 to TRBJ1-5; D is unresolved. Germline V lookup: CDR1 MNHEY, CDR2 SVGAGI. Trimming pared 0 bases from V and 4 bases from J, leaving 13 bases between. CDR3 length: 16 amino acids. CDR3 amino acids: CASSYSWRNNNQPQHF. DNA for the CDR3: TGTGCCAGCAGTTACTCGTGGAGGAACAATAATCAGCCCCAGCATTTT.

This chain links TRBV4-2 with TRBJ2-3; no reliable D call. The germline V gene encodes CDR1 LGHNA and CDR2 YNFKEQ. The CDR3 has 16 residues. Trimming took 0 bases from V and 0 from J, leaving 10 bases between them. The CDR3 sequence is CASSQEASLSTDTQYF. The CDR3 DNA follows: TGTGCCAGCAGCCAAGAAGCTTCCCTTAGCACAGATACGCAGTATTTT.

This chain links TRBV2 with TRBJ1-4, with D maybe TRBD1 (6 bases). The length of the CDR3 is 15 residues. Germline V CDR1 and CDR2: SNHLY, FYNNEI. V was trimmed by 10 bases and J by 5 bases, leaving 20 bases between them. The CDR3 DNA is TGTGCCATCCAACTAAACGGACAGATAAATGAAAAACTGTTTTTT. Protein sequence: CAIQLNGQINEKLFF.

The V call is TRBV29-1, the J call TRBJ2-3; TRBD1 is a possible D gene (6 bases). The germline V gene has CDR1 SQVTM and CDR2 ANQGSEA. Trimming removed 5 bases at V and 4 bases at J, with 10 bases between. The CDR3 is made up of 12 amino acids. Written as DNA, the CDR3 is TGCAGCGTTACGCAGGGGTCAGATACGCAGTATTTT. It specifies CSVTQGSDTQYF.

This chain connects TRBV4-1 to TRBJ2-3, with 7 positions matching TRBD1. CDR1 and CDR2 from the germline V gene are MGHRA and YSYEKL. The CDR3 is made up of 15 amino acids. J gave up 2 bases and V 0 bases, and 2 bases lay outside the gene matches. The CDR3 sequence: CASSQEDRTTDTQYF. The CDR3 coding sequence is TGCGCCAGCAGCCAAGAGGACAGGACCACAGATACGCAGTATTTT.

CDR3 in amino acids: CASSSWTRDRGNQPQHF. DNA of the CDR3: TGTGCCAGCAGTTCTTGGACCCGGGACAGGGGCAATCAGCCCCAGCATTTT. The rearrangement uses TRBV28 and TRBJ1-5, with 9 bases that match TRBD1. The CDR3 consists of 17 residues. V was clipped by 4 bases and J by 2 bases; unmatched bases: 9. Per the germline V gene, CDR1 is MDHEN and CDR2 is SYDVKM. Drawing the rest from reference TRBV28 and TRBJ1-5, the complete variable domain is DVKVTQSSRYLVKRTGEKVFLECVQDMDHENMFWYRQDPGLGLRLIYFSYDVKMKEKGDIPEGYSVSREKKERFSLILESASTNQTSMYLCASSSWTRDRGNQPQHFGDGTRLSIL.

The chain has TRBV18 and TRBJ2-1; 9 positions match TRBD2. The CDR3 has 20 amino acids. V trimming: 6 bases; J trimming: 0 bases; junction bases outside the gene matches: 18. The germline CDR1 and CDR2 sequences are KGHSH and LQKENI. The CDR3 is CASSPGSAGGRLGSYNEQFF. As DNA, the CDR3 is TGTGCCAGCTCCCCAGGTTCGGCGGGAGGGCGGCTGGGCTCCTACAATGAGCAGTTCTTC.

The V call is TRBV28, the J call TRBJ2-5, with a tentative D call TRBD1 (5 bases). The CDR3 runs 15 residues. With 8 bases removed from V and 1 base from J, the gap between germline ends came to 17 bases. Germline V gene lookup returns CDR1 MDHEN and CDR2 SYDVKM. The CDR3 loop reads CASGRPDRLQETQYF. The CDR3 DNA is TGTGCCAGCGGGCGGCCTGACAGACTCCAAGAGACCCAGTACTTC.

The chain is built from TRBV11-3 and TRBJ2-1; 8 bases are shared with TRBD1. Looked up from germline, CDR1 is SGHNT and CDR2 is YENEEA. With 6 bases clipped from V and 8 bases from J, the junction kept 3 bases outside the gene matches. The CDR3 runs 12 residues. Here the CDR3 reads CASSAGGHEQFF. For the CDR3, the DNA is TGTGCCAGCAGTGCAGGGGGCCATGAGCAGTTCTTC.